This TCR beta chain was documented in a study of CD8+CD57+ T cells in acquired aplastic anemia. The wider study: Sorted CD4+ and CD8+ cells gave a mean 3.2 ug DNA, range about 0.19 to 27.4 ug. Study conclusions and caveats: Patients and controls shared under 35 CD8+ CDR3 sequences, which appeared highly expressed in patients and within their immunodominant clones. A significant difference in CD8+ Simpson's diversity between patients and controls was not found.

The template used for profiling TCR beta VDJ and CDR3 was genomic DNA. TCRdb reprocessed the reads with MiXCR, giving one entry per CDR3 protein. The sample has fewer than 250,000 distinct CDR3 sequences, less than 65% seen once. CDR3 length: 16 amino acids. Germline V gene data show CDR1 as SGHTA and CDR2 as FQGNSA. V shed 2 bases, J shed 6 bases, and the junction held 11 bases outside the gene matches. On this clonotype: Its antigen is unknown.

The sequencing input was sorted CD4+, CD8+, or CD8+CD57+ T cells (not recorded which) from PBMCs. This receptor was obtained from a human donor in good health, serving as a control. The chain recombines TRBV7-2 with TRBJ2-7; TRBD2 aligns across 9 bases. CDR3 nucleotides: TGTGCCAGCAGCTTATTGGGCGGGGGGGCCTATTCCGAGCAGTACTTC. Translated, it gives CASSLLGGGAYSEQYF.